What follows is one T cell receptor (beta chain) and its context. This record comes from a study of cytomegalovirus exposure and HLA in healthy donors. The germline gives CDR1 WNHNN, CDR2 SYGVQD (reference sequence). The CDR3 consists of 15 residues. Trimming shortened V by 8 bases and J by 0 bases, and 13 bases separated the two germline ends. The PCR made use of 60 Vbeta and 13 Jbeta primers. TCRdb keeps only in-frame clones here, not all; method: immunoSEQ multiplex PCR. The profile shows almost 200,000 clones, approximately 85% of them singletons. The sample comprised PBMCs. This chain links TRBV10-1 with TRBJ2-2; possibly TRBD2 for D (5 bases). This receptor was identified in a woman between 50 and 59 years old in good health and CMV-seronegative. Here the CDR3 DNA reads TGCGCCAGCCCTTTAGCGATTTCGAACACCGGGGAGCTGTTTTTT. It translates to CASPLAISNTGELFF.